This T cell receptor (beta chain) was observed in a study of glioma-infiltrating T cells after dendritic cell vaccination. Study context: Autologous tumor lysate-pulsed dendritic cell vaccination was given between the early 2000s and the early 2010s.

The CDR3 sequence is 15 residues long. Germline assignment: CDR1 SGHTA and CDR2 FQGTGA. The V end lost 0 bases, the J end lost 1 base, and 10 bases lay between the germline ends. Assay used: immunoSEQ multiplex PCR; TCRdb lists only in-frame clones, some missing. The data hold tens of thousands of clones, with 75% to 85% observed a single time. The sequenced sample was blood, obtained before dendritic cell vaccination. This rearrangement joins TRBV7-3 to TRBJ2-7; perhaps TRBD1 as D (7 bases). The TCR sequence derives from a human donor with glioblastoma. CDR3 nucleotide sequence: TGTGCCAGCAGCTTAACCGGGGGACAGTCCTACGAGCAGTACTTC. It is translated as CASSLTGGQSYEQYF.